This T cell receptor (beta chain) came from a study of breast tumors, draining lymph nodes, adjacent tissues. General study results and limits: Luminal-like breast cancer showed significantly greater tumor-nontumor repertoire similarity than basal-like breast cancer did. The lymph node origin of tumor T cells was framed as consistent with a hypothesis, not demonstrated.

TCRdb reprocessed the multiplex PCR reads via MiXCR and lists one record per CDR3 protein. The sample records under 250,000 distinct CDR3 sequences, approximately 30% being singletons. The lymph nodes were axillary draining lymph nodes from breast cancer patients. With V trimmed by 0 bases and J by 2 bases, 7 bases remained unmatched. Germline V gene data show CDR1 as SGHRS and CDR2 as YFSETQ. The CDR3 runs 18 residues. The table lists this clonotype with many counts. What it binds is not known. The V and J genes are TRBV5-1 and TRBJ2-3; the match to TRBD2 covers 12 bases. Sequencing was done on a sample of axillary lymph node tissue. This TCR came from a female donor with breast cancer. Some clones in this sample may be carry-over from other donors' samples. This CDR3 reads CASSLAGASGRATDTQYF. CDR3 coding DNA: TGCGCCAGCAGCTTGGCGGGGGCTAGCGGGAGGGCCACAGATACGCAGTATTTT.